This T cell receptor (beta chain) was identified in a study of identical twins. This clonotype was found a few times. TCRdb re-analysed the 5' RACE reads in MiXCR, keeping a single row per CDR3 protein. Among 750,000 to 950,000 distinct CDR3 sequences listed, about 12% were seen once. The CDR3 consists of 14 residues. V shed 4 bases and J shed 6 bases, with 15 bases lying between them. Germline loops: CDR1 MGHRA, CDR2 YSYEKL. This sample also appeared in a second study, on yellow fever vaccine responses in identical twins.

The sample comprised PBMCs. The J gene is TRBJ1-2, the V gene TRBV4-1; no clear D gene. This TCR came from a woman younger than 30 in good health. The CDR3 bases are TGCGCCAGCAGCCCTACCAGAGTAAGAGATGGCTACACCTTC. Its translation is CASSPTRVRDGYTF.